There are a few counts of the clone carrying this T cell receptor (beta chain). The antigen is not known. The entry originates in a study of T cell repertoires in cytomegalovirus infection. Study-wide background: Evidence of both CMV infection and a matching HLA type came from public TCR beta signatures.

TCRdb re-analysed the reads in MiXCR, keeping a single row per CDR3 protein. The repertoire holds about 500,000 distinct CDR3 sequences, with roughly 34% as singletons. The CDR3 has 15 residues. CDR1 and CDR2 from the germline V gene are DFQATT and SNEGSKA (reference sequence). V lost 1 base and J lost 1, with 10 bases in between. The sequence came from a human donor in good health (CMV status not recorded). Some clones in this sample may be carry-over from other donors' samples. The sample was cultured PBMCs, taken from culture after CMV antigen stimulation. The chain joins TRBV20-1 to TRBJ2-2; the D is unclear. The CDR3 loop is CSARASAGNTGELFF. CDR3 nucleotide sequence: TGCAGTGCTAGAGCATCGGCAGGGAACACCGGGGAGCTGTTTTTT.